One and the same sample provided the 24 T cell receptor beta chains below, sequenced in a study of T-cell reconstitution after alpha-beta-depleted transplantation in children. During its preparation, the TCRbeta library received unique molecular identifiers. TCRdb passed the PCR reads through MiXCR, listing each CDR3 protein once. The table shows about 540,000 distinct CDR3 sequences, with around 16% occurring only once. The input for sequencing was PBMCs from the stem cell graft donor, taken from the stem cell graft. These receptors all come from a human donor who donated a stem cell graft to a child with acute lymphoblastic leukemia.

This chain uses TRBV5-1 with TRBJ2-1; the match to TRBD2 covers 7 bases. V shed 3 bases and J 2 bases; nucleotides not matched to a gene: 5. This CDR3 is built from 15 residues. Germline V gene lookup returns CDR1 SGHRS and CDR2 YFSETQ. The CDR3 loop is CASSSGTTPYNEQFF. CDR3 bases: TGCGCCAGCAGCTCCGGGACTACCCCCTACAATGAGCAGTTCTTC. The entire variable domain, with the rest obtained from reference TRBV5-1 and TRBJ2-1, is as follows: KAGVTQTPRYLIKTRGQQVTLSCSPISGHRSVSWYQQTPGQGLQFLFEYFSETQRNKGNFPGRFSGRQFSNSRSEMNVSTLELGDSALYLCASSSGTTPYNEQFFGPGTRLTVL.

In this sample, this clonotype turned up a few times. The V gene is TRBV7-8, the J gene TRBJ2-7; D is possibly TRBD2 (5 bases). The CDR3 sequence is 16 residues long. In germline, CDR1 is SGHVS, CDR2 FQNEAQ. The germline V and J ends were trimmed by 2 bases and 5 bases, with 19 bases remaining between them. CDR3 loop: CASSLRWFGERNEQYF. The CDR3 nucleotides are TGTGCCAGCAGCTTAAGATGGTTCGGGGAAAGAAACGAGCAGTACTTC.

This clonotype was seen more than once but under ten times. The chain has TRBV10-3 and TRBJ2-7, with 15 bases that match TRBD2. The CDR3 is made up of 17 amino acids. The germline V gene has CDR1 ENHRY and CDR2 SYGVKD. Trimming took 3 bases from V and 2 from J; bases not matched to a gene: 5. The CDR3 region is CAISEGTSGRIPYEQYF. The DNA for the CDR3 is TGTGCCATCAGTGAAGGGACTAGCGGGAGGATACCCTACGAGCAGTACTTC.

V is TRBV5-4 and J is TRBJ1-1; maybe TRBD1 (5 bases). This CDR3 contains 17 residues. Trimming left V 5 bases short and J 6 bases short, with 26 bases between. CDR1 and CDR2 from the germline V gene are SGHNT and YYREEE (reference sequence). The CDR3 loop is CASRDRQKHRRGAEAFF. CDR3 in DNA: TGTGCCAGCAGAGATAGACAGAAACACAGACGAGGGGCTGAAGCTTTCTTT.

J is TRBJ2-3 and V is TRBV29-1; D call uncertain. Trimming left V 0 bases short and J 0 bases short, with 10 bases between. Germline V CDR1 and CDR2: SQVTM, ANQGSEA. The CDR3 is made up of 15 amino acids. The DNA for the CDR3 is TGCAGCGTTGAAGACCAGCAGGTTAGCACAGATACGCAGTATTTT. It translates to CSVEDQQVSTDTQYF.

This chain links TRBV3-1 with TRBJ1-5; D is unclear. The CDR3 is 13 residues long. Trimming took 1 base from V and 6 from J, leaving 7 bases between them. The germline V gene encodes CDR1 LGHDT and CDR2 YNNKEL (reference sequence). CDR3 amino acids: CASSQAAAQPQHF. The CDR3 DNA is TGTGCCAGCAGCCAAGCGGCAGCTCAGCCCCAGCATTTT.

This clonotype has more than one count but fewer than ten. The chain joins TRBV4-1 to TRBJ1-2; 9 bases line up with TRBD1. J gave up 5 bases and V 4 bases, and 11 bases lay outside the gene matches. This CDR3 has 16 amino acids. From germline, CDR1 is MGHRA and CDR2 YSYEKL. DNA for the CDR3: TGCGCCAGCAGCCCGGGACAGGGTGAATTTAAGTATGGCTACACCTTC. Amino acids: CASSPGQGEFKYGYTF.

The table lists this clonotype with a few counts. The rearrangement joins TRBV12-3 or TRBV12-4 to TRBJ1-1; 10 bases match TRBD1. The length of the CDR3 is 13 residues. The V gene end was trimmed by 6 bases and the J gene end by 5 bases; junction bases not matched to a gene: 3. The CDR3 here is CASRGQGFTEAFF. DNA for the CDR3: TGTGCCAGCAGGGGACAGGGGTTTACTGAAGCTTTCTTT.

This clonotype was seen only a few times. The V call is TRBV7-8, the J call TRBJ1-5, with 9 bases lining up with TRBD1. Per germline, CDR1 SGHVS and CDR2 FQNEAQ. There are 16 residues in the CDR3. The ends lost 6 bases at V and 4 bases at J; junction bases unmatched: 10. The CDR3 region is CASRRSSGTGNQPQHF. As DNA, the CDR3 is TGTGCCAGCAGACGTTCATCCGGGACAGGGAATCAGCCCCAGCATTTT.

V usage is TRBV9 and J usage is TRBJ2-7; D may be TRBD2 (6 bases). The CDR3 is 14 amino acids. From germline, CDR1 is SGDLS and CDR2 YYNGEE. V lost 4 bases to trimming and J lost 7 bases, with 18 bases between them. Here the CDR3 reads CASSLDSWGREQYF. In DNA form, the CDR3 reads TGTGCCAGCAGCTTAGATTCCTGGGGGAGGGAGCAGTACTTC.

This clonotype was observed at least ten times. This rearrangement joins TRBV12-3 or TRBV12-4 to TRBJ2-7; perhaps TRBD2 as D (6 bases). V lost 1 base and J 2 bases, leaving 12 bases between the germline ends. This CDR3 has 15 amino acids. The DNA for the CDR3 is TGTGCCAGCAGTTTAGGTTGGGGGGAGGCCTACGAGCAGTACTTC. It specifies CASSLGWGEAYEQYF.

V is TRBV18 and J is TRBJ1-2; a weak D match, TRBD1 (6 bases). In germline, CDR1 is KGHSH, CDR2 LQKENI. The CDR3 is 13 residues long. V lost 6 bases to trimming and J lost 8 bases, with 16 bases between them. Here the CDR3 DNA reads TGTGCCAGCTCGCCGGACAGTGAGCGGGGCTACACCTTC. This sequence encodes CASSPDSERGYTF.

This clonotype was seen a few times. The V call is TRBV3-1, the J call TRBJ1-1; the D gene is possibly TRBD1 (6 bases). Trimming cost V 3 bases and J 0 bases, with 14 bases left between them. The CDR3 covers 16 residues. Germline V gene lookup returns CDR1 LGHDT and CDR2 YNNKEL (reference sequence). The CDR3 region is CASSQGARMLNTEAFF. CDR3 nucleotide sequence: TGTGCCAGCAGCCAGGGGGCCCGAATGTTGAACACTGAAGCTTTCTTT.

This clonotype has only a few counts. The gene calls are TRBV5-1 and TRBJ2-7; the D call may be TRBD1 or TRBD2 (5 bases each). Germline V gives CDR1 SGHRS, CDR2 YFSETQ. This CDR3 comprises 15 residues. Trimming removed 0 bases at V and 3 bases at J, with 13 bases between. CDR3 in amino acids: CASSLAPGRYYEQYF. The CDR3 DNA follows: TGCGCCAGCAGCTTGGCTCCGGGACGCTACTACGAGCAGTACTTC.

This clonotype was seen only a few times. The V call is TRBV27, the J call TRBJ2-4; 7 positions match TRBD1. The trim removed 5 bases at V and 6 bases at J, leaving 10 bases unmatched. Germline CDR1 is MNHEY and CDR2 is SMNVEV (reference sequence). This CDR3 contains 15 residues. CDR3 residues: CASSTQGGQLNIQYF. CDR3 in DNA: TGTGCCAGCAGTACCCAAGGGGGACAGCTAAACATTCAGTACTTC.

The chain recombines TRBV3-1 with TRBJ2-3, with D possibly matching TRBD1 (6 bases). In germline, CDR1 is LGHDT, CDR2 YNNKEL (reference sequence). V gave up 4 bases and J gave up 3 bases, with 11 bases separating them. CDR3 length: 14 residues. CDR3 DNA sequence: TGTGCCAGCAGCCGGGGGCCGGCGACAGATACGCAGTATTTT. Protein sequence: CASSRGPATDTQYF.

This clonotype was detected only a few times. The chain recombines TRBV11-1 with TRBJ1-2; D call uncertain. The CDR3 contains 18 residues. Looked up from germline, CDR1 is SGHAT and CDR2 is FQDESV (reference sequence). Deletions cut 1 base from V and 4 bases from J, with 22 bases between. The CDR3 DNA is TGTGCCAGCAGCTTAGATGGCAACTACCCGTCCTTTGGCTATGGCTACACCTTC. Translation: CASSLDGNYPSFGYGYTF.

This clonotype was seen only a few times. This chain uses TRBV5-1 with TRBJ2-5; D call uncertain. V lost 1 base and J 0 bases, leaving 10 bases between the germline ends. The CDR3 runs to 15 residues. CDR1 is SGHRS and CDR2 is YFSETQ in the germline V gene. The CDR3 DNA reads TGCGCCAGCAGCTTGTTACCCGGATACCAAGAGACCCAGTACTTC. This codes for CASSLLPGYQETQYF.

V usage is TRBV27 and J usage is TRBJ2-1; 12 bases are shared with TRBD2. The CDR3 spans 19 residues. Losses at the gene ends were 0 bases for V and 2 bases for J; bases not matched to a gene: 8. CDR1 and CDR2 (germline): MNHEY, SMNVEV (reference sequence). The CDR3 protein is CASSLSASGRASTYNEQFF. The CDR3 DNA follows: TGTGCCAGCAGTTTATCGGCTAGCGGGAGGGCCAGTACCTACAATGAGCAGTTCTTC.

This chain joins TRBV7-9 and TRBJ1-1; D gene uncertain. The germline CDR1 and CDR2 sequences are SEHNR and FQNEAQ (reference sequence). The CDR3 runs 8 residues. V gave up 7 bases and J gave up 12 bases, with 6 bases separating them. CDR3: CASTSPFF. For the CDR3, the DNA is TGTGCCAGCACCTCACCTTTCTTT.

The chain recombines TRBV12-3 or TRBV12-4 with TRBJ2-7; weak D call: TRBD2 (6 bases). This CDR3 comprises 15 residues. Trimming took 5 bases from V and 0 from J, leaving 14 bases between them. CDR3 sequence (DNA): TGTGCCAGCAGTGGGACTGCCCTTGCCTCCTACGAGCAGTACTTC. Encoded protein: CASSGTALASYEQYF.

V gene TRBV5-1 combines with J gene TRBJ1-1, with 7 bases lining up with TRBD1. CDR1 is SGHRS and CDR2 is YFSETQ in the germline V gene. Germline trimming cut 4 bases from V and 3 bases from J; bases unmatched to any gene: 3. The CDR3 length is 13 residues. The CDR3 region has the DNA TGCGCCAGCAGCCATGACAGGGACACTGAAGCTTTCTTT. Its protein is CASSHDRDTEAFF.

This clonotype was picked up one time. V and J are TRBV5-1 and TRBJ1-1; D possibly corresponds to TRBD1 (5 bases). The germline gives CDR1 SGHRS, CDR2 YFSETQ. The length of the CDR3 is 18 residues. Trimming pared 0 bases from V and 1 base from J, leaving 19 bases between. CDR3 in DNA: TGCGCCAGCAGCTTGGCTTCGGGGGAAAGATGGCGGAACACTGAAGCTTTCTTT. Protein sequence: CASSLASGERWRNTEAFF. Combining the CDR3 with reference TRBV5-1 and TRBJ1-1 gives the whole variable domain KAGVTQTPRYLIKTRGQQVTLSCSPISGHRSVSWYQQTPGQGLQFLFEYFSETQRNKGNFPGRFSGRQFSNSRSEMNVSTLELGDSALYLCASSLASGERWRNTEAFFGQGTRLTVV.

In DNA, the CDR3 is TGCGCCAGCAGCTTGGTACGGGGACTCACTGAAGCTTTCTTT. The encoded protein is CASSLVRGLTEAFF. This chain uses TRBV5-1 with TRBJ1-1, with a tentative D call TRBD1 (5 bases). Per the germline V gene, CDR1 is SGHRS and CDR2 is YFSETQ. V was clipped by 0 bases and J by 4 bases, with 10 bases between them. The CDR3 has 14 amino acids.